The clone carrying this T cell receptor (beta chain) was counted at least ten times. This specimen belongs to a study of read filtering for tumor transcriptome and immune sequencing. About the study: Transcriptome libraries were built from DNase-treated RNA.

Germline lookup yields CDR1 SGHVS and CDR2 FNYEAQ. The CDR3 covers 13 residues. The J segment lost 5 bases and the V segment lost 4 bases, leaving 1 base of the junction unmatched. This library used around 0.4 ug RNA and molecular barcoded adaptors spanning alpha/delta and beta/gamma chains. Via MiXCR, TCRdb re-called the reads, giving one row per CDR3 protein. Found here are about 86,000 distinct CDR3 sequences, roughly an eighth of them singletons; the top ten hold 14% to 15%. The specimen sequenced was a population of CD138-negative cells sorted from bone marrow. The chain combines TRBV7-6 with TRBJ2-5, with 10 positions matching TRBD2. The sequence was obtained from a donor at least 40 years old with multiple myeloma. The CDR3 loop reads CASSSTSGETQYF. The CDR3 bases are TGTGCCAGCAGCTCGACTAGCGGGGAGACCCAGTACTTC.